These 20 T cell receptor beta chains came from one sample sequenced in a study of prognosis after radiotherapy for stage I lung cancer. Two rounds of multiplex PCR amplified TCR beta CDR3 from genomic DNA. Primers (each specific to one TRBV or TRBJ gene) were used in first-round PCR. TCRdb fed the multiplex PCR reads into MiXCR, producing one record per CDR3 protein. The table has around 63,000 distinct CDR3 sequences, less than 30% seen once. The specimen comprised PBMCs, sampled before or after stereotactic body radiation therapy (not recorded which). These receptors all come from a donor of 50 years or more with non-small cell lung cancer.

This clonotype was seen only a few times. With a much larger clone just one base away, this may be a read error. This chain joins TRBV2 and TRBJ2-5; D remains ambiguous. V lost 6 bases and J 1 base, leaving 12 bases between the germline ends. This CDR3 comprises 14 residues. Germline loops: CDR1 SNHLY, CDR2 FYNNEI. CDR3 sequence reads: CASRPRGGQETQYF. CDR3 bases: TGTGCCAGCAGACCGAGAGGTGGCCAAGAGACCCAGTACTTC.

This clonotype was detected many times. This chain uses TRBV6-9 with TRBJ1-1; perhaps TRBD1 as D (6 bases). The V gene lost 3 bases and the J gene lost 0 bases, with 17 bases spanning the gap. Germline CDR1 and CDR2: MNHGY and SVAAGI. This CDR3 is 17 amino acids long. CDR3 sequence (DNA): TGTGCCAGCAGTTACCCTAGACTGGACAGCATGAACACTGAAGCTTTCTTT. This sequence encodes CASSYPRLDSMNTEAFF.

This clonotype showed up many times. This chain links TRBV2 with TRBJ2-7, with D perhaps matching TRBD1 or TRBD2 (6 bases each). CDR1 SNHLY and CDR2 FYNNEI come from the germline V gene. This CDR3 has 18 residues. Trimming removed 9 bases at V and 4 bases at J, with 31 bases between. This CDR3 reads CARRVRDTQSGGPYEQYF. The CDR3 nucleotides read TGTGCCAGGAGGGTCCGGGACACCCAGAGTGGGGGGCCTTACGAGCAGTACTTC.

This clonotype was seen many times. The V and J genes are TRBV18 and TRBJ2-3, with D perhaps matching TRBD1 (5 bases). Trimming took 2 bases from V and 2 from J, leaving 14 bases between them. The CDR3 has 16 residues. Germline loops: CDR1 KGHSH, CDR2 LQKENI. The CDR3 bases are TGTGCCAGCTCACCATCTTTTAGGGGAATCACAGATACGCAGTATTTT. This translates into CASSPSFRGITDTQYF.

This clonotype has ten or more counts. The chain uses TRBV10-3 and TRBJ1-2; D possibly corresponds to TRBD1 (6 bases). CDR3 length: 14 amino acids. The V end was cut by 5 bases, the J end by 3 bases, with 13 bases between. Germline assignment: CDR1 ENHRY and CDR2 SYGVKD. The CDR3 spells CAISQRGADYGYTF. The CDR3 DNA sequence: TGTGCCATCAGTCAGCGGGGGGCTGACTATGGCTACACCTTC.

The chain joins TRBV4-1 to TRBJ1-3, with 9 bases that match TRBD1. Losses at the gene ends were 0 bases for V and 4 bases for J; bases not matched to a gene: 10. This CDR3 has 18 amino acids. The germline gives CDR1 MGHRA, CDR2 YSYEKL. The CDR3 region is CASSQETLQGARGNTIYF. CDR3 DNA sequence: TGCGCCAGCAGCCAAGAGACCCTACAGGGGGCAAGGGGAAACACCATATATTTT.

There are many counts of this clonotype. V usage is TRBV20-1 and J usage is TRBJ1-4, with no clear D. Deletions cut 1 base from V and 0 bases from J, with 9 bases between. Germline values: CDR1 DFQATT, CDR2 SNEGSKA (reference sequence). The CDR3 totals 15 residues. The CDR3 reads CSARASRATNEKLFF. The CDR3 nucleotides are TGCAGTGCTAGAGCGAGCCGGGCAACTAATGAAAAACTGTTTTTT.

This clonotype showed up just a few times. This may come from a read error, since a much larger clone is one base off. J is TRBJ2-2 and V is TRBV29-1; 7 bases fit TRBD2. The V and J ends lost 8 bases and 4 bases, in that order; junction bases with no gene match: 10. CDR3 length equals 14 residues. Germline loops: CDR1 SQVTM, CDR2 ANQGSEA. The CDR3 sequence: CSFGRGESTGELFF. CDR3 nucleotide sequence: TGCAGCTTTGGGAGGGGCGAAAGCACCGGGGAGCTGTTTTTT.

This clonotype has ten or more counts. V usage is TRBV6-1 and J usage is TRBJ2-3; D remains ambiguous. The CDR3 is 17 amino acids. Trimming stripped 1 base from V and 2 bases from J, with 16 bases between. Germline V gene lookup returns CDR1 MNHNS and CDR2 SASEGT. CDR3 DNA: TGTGCCAGCAGTGAAGGTCGCACGGTCTGGATCACAGATACGCAGTATTTT. It specifies CASSEGRTVWITDTQYF.

Of note for this clonotype: Given a far larger clone just one base away, this is likely a sequencing read error. The CDR3 coding sequence is TGTGCCAGCAGTTACTCGCAGCGGACTAACTATGGCTACACCTTC. This gives the protein CASSYSQRTNYGYTF. The chain couples TRBV6-6 to TRBJ1-2; no clear D gene. This CDR3 is built from 15 residues. V shed 0 bases and J shed 0 bases, with 8 bases lying between them. Germline V CDR1 and CDR2: MNHNY, SVGAGI (reference sequence).

This clonotype was seen many times. This chain joins TRBV6-1 and TRBJ1-1; no definite D call. V lost 6 bases, J lost 1 base, and 9 bases lay in between. The CDR3 totals 13 residues. The V gene's germline CDR1 is MNHNS and CDR2 SASEGT. The CDR3 region has the DNA TGTGCCAGCAGACTCGGGGAGAACACTGAAGCTTTCTTT. This codes for CASRLGENTEAFF.

The rearrangement joins TRBV5-1 to TRBJ2-4; D assignment may be TRBD1 or TRBD2 (5 bases each). The germline V gene has CDR1 SGHRS and CDR2 YFSETQ. This CDR3 is 13 amino acids long. Trimming cost V 4 bases and J 7 bases, with 12 bases left between them. CDR3 region: CASSPGTVNIQYF. The CDR3, as DNA: TGCGCCAGCAGCCCGGGGACGGTTAACATTCAGTACTTC.

In this sample, this clonotype turned up many times. The chain employs TRBV6-2 or TRBV6-3 and TRBJ2-1, with TRBD2 matching 7 bases. This CDR3 contains 17 residues. The germline CDR1 and CDR2 sequences are MNHEY and SVGEGT. J was trimmed by 0 bases and V by 5 bases; bases with no gene match: 10. The CDR3: CASSEKSGGSSYNEQFF. CDR3 nucleotide sequence: TGTGCCAGCAGTGAAAAGTCGGGGGGTAGCTCCTACAATGAGCAGTTCTTC.

This clonotype was recorded at least ten times. The CDR3 region has the DNA TGTGCCAGCAGCTTAGGAACAGGGGGCCGAGAGCAGTACTTC. Translation: CASSLGTGGREQYF. V and J are TRBV7-9 and TRBJ2-7; the match to TRBD1 covers 9 bases. The CDR3 runs 14 residues. Germline values: CDR1 SEHNR, CDR2 FQNEAQ (reference sequence). Losses at the gene ends were 1 base for V and 7 bases for J; bases not matched to a gene: 5.

This clonotype was recorded many times. This chain connects TRBV29-1 to TRBJ1-3; D remains unclear. V was trimmed by 5 bases and J by 7 bases, leaving 9 bases between them. This CDR3 has 11 residues. Germline CDR1 reads SQVTM; CDR2 reads ANQGSEA. The CDR3 sequence is CSVSYSNTIYF. The CDR3, as DNA: TGCAGCGTTTCATACAGCAACACCATATATTTT. The full variable domain, completed using reference TRBV29-1 and TRBJ1-3, is SAVISQKPSRDICQRGTSLTIQCQVDSQVTMMFWYRQQPGQSLTLIATANQGSEATYESGFVIDKFPISRPNLTFSTLTVSNMSPEDSSIYLCSVSYSNTIYFGEGSWLTVV.

This clonotype was picked up many times. V is TRBV12-3 or TRBV12-4 and J is TRBJ1-2; TRBD1 agrees at 7 bases. This CDR3 region has 18 residues. Germline trimming cut 3 bases from V and 0 bases from J; bases unmatched to any gene: 13. CDR3 region: CASSLGRLRQGANYGYTF. CDR3 in DNA: TGTGCCAGCAGTTTGGGTCGGTTACGGCAGGGGGCTAACTATGGCTACACCTTC.

This clonotype appeared many times. CDR3 amino acids: CAISPTGDGEKLFF. The CDR3 DNA reads TGTGCCATCAGCCCGACAGGGGACGGTGAAAAACTGTTTTTT. The V call is TRBV10-3, the J call TRBJ1-4; TRBD1 aligns across 8 bases. Germline lookup yields CDR1 ENHRY and CDR2 SYGVKD. V lost 6 bases, J lost 7 bases, and 7 bases stayed unmatched. The CDR3 loop spans 14 amino acids.

Ten or more counts support this clonotype. The chain couples TRBV12-3 or TRBV12-4 to TRBJ1-6; D is unclear. The CDR3 runs to 14 residues. Between the trimmed V and J ends, which lost 6 bases and 9 bases, there was a span of 15 bases. The CDR3 protein is CASSLSEGPSPLHF. For the CDR3, the DNA is TGTGCCAGCAGCCTATCGGAGGGTCCTTCACCCCTCCACTTT.

This clonotype came up many times. CDR3 bases: TGTGCCAGCAGTGAGGGGCAGGGCCGTGGAGAGACCCAGTACTTC. It yields the protein CASSEGQGRGETQYF. The chain recombines TRBV2 with TRBJ2-5, with D maybe TRBD1 (5 bases). CDR3 length: 15 residues. Deletions cut 3 bases from V and 4 bases from J, with 15 bases between. Germline V CDR1 and CDR2: SNHLY, FYNNEI.

Worth noting for this clonotype: The missing conserved phenylalanine or tryptophan at the end of this CDR3 makes a read error likely. V is TRBV6-4 and J is TRBJ1-2, with 8 bases that match TRBD1. The CDR3 runs to 16 residues. V lost 2 bases and J lost 7; bases outside the gene matches: 12. Germline CDR1 MRHNA, CDR2 SNTAGT. The CDR3 spells CASSDTSKQGVGGYTS. In DNA, the CDR3 is TGTGCCAGCAGTGACACGTCGAAACAGGGGGTTGGTGGCTACACCTCC.